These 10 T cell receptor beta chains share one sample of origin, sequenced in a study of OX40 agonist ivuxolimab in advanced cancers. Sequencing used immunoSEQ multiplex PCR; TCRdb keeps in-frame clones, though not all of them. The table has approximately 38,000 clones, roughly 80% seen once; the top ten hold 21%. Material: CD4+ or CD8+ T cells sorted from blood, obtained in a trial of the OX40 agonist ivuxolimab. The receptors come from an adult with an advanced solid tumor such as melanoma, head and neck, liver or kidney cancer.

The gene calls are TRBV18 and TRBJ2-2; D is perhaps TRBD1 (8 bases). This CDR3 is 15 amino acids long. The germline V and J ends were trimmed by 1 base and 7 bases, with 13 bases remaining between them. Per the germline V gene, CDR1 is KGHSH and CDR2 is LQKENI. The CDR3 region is CASSPRTGRVGELFF. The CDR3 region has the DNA TGTGCCAGCTCACCACGGACAGGGAGGGTCGGGGAGCTGTTTTTT.

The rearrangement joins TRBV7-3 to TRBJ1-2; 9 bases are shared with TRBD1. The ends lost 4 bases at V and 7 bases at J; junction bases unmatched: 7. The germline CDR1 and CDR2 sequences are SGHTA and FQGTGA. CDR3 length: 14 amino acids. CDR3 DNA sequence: TGTGCCAGCAGCTCCCCCGGGACAGGGCTTGGCTACACCTTC. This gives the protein CASSSPGTGLGYTF.

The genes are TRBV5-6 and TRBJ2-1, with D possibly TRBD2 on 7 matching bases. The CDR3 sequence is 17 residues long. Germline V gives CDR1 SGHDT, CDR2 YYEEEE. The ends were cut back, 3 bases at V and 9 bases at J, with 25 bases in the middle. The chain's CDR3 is CASSSPGGQYEESEQFF. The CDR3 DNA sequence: TGTGCCAGCAGCTCCCCCGGGGGGCAATATGAGGAGAGTGAGCAGTTCTTC.

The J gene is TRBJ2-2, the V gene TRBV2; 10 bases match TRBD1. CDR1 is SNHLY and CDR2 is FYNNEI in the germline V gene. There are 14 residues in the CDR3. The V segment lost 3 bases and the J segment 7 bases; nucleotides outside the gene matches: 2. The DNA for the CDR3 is TGTGCCAGCAGTGAGGGACAGGGGATCGGGGAGCTGTTTTTT. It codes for CASSEGQGIGELFF.

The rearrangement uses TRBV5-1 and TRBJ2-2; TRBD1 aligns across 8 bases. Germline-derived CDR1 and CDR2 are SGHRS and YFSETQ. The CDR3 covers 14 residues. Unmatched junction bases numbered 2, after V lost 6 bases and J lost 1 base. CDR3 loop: CASTRGQNTGELFF. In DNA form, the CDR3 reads TGCGCCAGCACCAGGGGGCAGAACACCGGGGAGCTGTTTTTT.

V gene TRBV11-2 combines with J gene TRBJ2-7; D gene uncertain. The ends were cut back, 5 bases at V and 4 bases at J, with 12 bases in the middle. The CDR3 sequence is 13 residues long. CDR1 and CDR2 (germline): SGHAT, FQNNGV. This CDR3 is CASSPTAGYEQYF. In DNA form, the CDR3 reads TGTGCCAGCAGCCCCACGGCCGGGTACGAGCAGTACTTC. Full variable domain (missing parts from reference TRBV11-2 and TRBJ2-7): EAGVAQSPRYKIIEKRQSVAFWCNPISGHATLYWYQQILGQGPKLLIQFQNNGVVDDSQLPKDRFSAERLKGVDSTLKIQPAKLEDSAVYLCASSPTAGYEQYFGPGTRLTVT.

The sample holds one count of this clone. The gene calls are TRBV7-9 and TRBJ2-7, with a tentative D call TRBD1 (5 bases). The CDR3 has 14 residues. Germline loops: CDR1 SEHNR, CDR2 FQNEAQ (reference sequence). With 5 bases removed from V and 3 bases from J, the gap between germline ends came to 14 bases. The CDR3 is CASSLTDNDYEQYF. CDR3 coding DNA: TGTGCCAGCAGCCTGACAGATAACGACTACGAGCAGTACTTC.

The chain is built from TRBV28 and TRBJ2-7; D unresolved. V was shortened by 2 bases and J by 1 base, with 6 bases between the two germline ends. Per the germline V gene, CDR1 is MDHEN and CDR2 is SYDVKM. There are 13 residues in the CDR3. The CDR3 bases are TGTGCCAGCAGTTTAGGTCAGTCCTACGAGCAGTACTTC. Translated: CASSLGQSYEQYF.

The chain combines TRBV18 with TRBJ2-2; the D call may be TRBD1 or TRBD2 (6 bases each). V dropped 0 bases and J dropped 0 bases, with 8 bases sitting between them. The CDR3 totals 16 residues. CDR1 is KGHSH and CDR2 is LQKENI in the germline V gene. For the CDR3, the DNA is TGTGCCAGCTCACCACCAGGGGGGACGAACACCGGGGAGCTGTTTTTT. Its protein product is CASSPPGGTNTGELFF.

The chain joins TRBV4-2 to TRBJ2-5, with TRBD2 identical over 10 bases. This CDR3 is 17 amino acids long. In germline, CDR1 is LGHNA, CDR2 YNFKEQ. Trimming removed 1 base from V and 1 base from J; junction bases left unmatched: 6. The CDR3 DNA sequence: TGTGCCAGCAGCCAAGGCGATCGGACTAGCGGCCAAGAGACCCAGTACTTC. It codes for CASSQGDRTSGQETQYF.